Listed here are 6 T cell receptor delta chains from one sample, sequenced in a study of Vδ1+ human thymocytes. General study findings and limits: Thymic TRG and TRD repertoires appeared highly polyclonal.

Antigen specificity for these receptors is unknown. Sequences come from RNA converted to cDNA by reverse transcription. Multiplex PCR used pooled V-gene forward primers and a constant-region reverse primer to amplify CDR3s. TCRdb re-called clones from the multiplex PCR reads via CATT. The table includes 50,000 to 75,000 delta-chain clones, over 12% detected once. The sequenced sample consisted of Vdelta1+ gamma-delta thymocytes from the thymus. Subset described: FACS-sorted CD3+ TCRalphabeta- TCRVdelta1+ TCRVdelta2- thymocytes. These receptors were collected from a girl under three years old who had congenital heart surgery.

This clone was recorded once. This chain uses TRDV1 with TRDJ1; a possible D gene is TRDD2 (6 bases). This CDR3 contains 20 residues. Trimming left V 4 bases short and J 0 bases short, with 27 bases between. Germline V gene data show CDR1 as TSWWSYY and CDR2 as QGS. The CDR3 loop reads CALGARVGPTHRGYTDKLIF. The DNA of the CDR3 is TGTGCTCTTGGGGCACGGGTGGGTCCTACCCACCGCGGGTACACCGATAAACTCATCTTT.

V gene TRDV1 combines with J gene TRDJ1, with 10 bases matching TRDD3. J lost 0 bases, V lost 4 bases, and 26 bases had no gene match. CDR3 length: 23 amino acids. Germline loops: CDR1 TSWWSYY, CDR2 QGS. The CDR3 here is CALGVPLRPSGHITGGYTDKLIF. CDR3 in DNA: TGTGCTCTTGGGGTCCCCCTTCGGCCTTCTGGACACATTACTGGGGGATACACCGATAAACTCATCTTT.

This clone was seen a handful of times. The chain is built from TRDV1 and TRDJ1, with TRDD3 matching 10 bases. Losses at the gene ends were 5 bases for V and 2 bases for J; bases not matched to a gene: 26. The CDR3 consists of 22 residues. The germline V gene encodes CDR1 TSWWSYY and CDR2 QGS. The CDR3: CALGPRPFPTAFLGDMTDKLIF. CDR3 bases: TGTGCTCTTGGGCCTAGGCCGTTTCCGACAGCGTTCCTGGGGGATATGACCGATAAACTCATCTTT.

The V and J genes are TRDV1 and TRDJ1; TRDD3 matches 8 bases. V trimming: 5 bases; J trimming: 1 base; junction bases outside the gene matches: 12. The length of the CDR3 is 17 residues. CDR1 and CDR2 from the germline V gene are TSWWSYY and QGS. The CDR3 sequence: CALGTPVGDSGTDKLIF. As DNA, the CDR3 is TGTGCTCTTGGGACCCCGGTGGGGGATTCGGGCACCGATAAACTCATCTTT.

The sample holds many counts of this clone. V usage is TRDV2 and J usage is TRDJ1; 9 bases line up with TRDD3. Germline V gene data show CDR1 as GEAIGNYY and CDR2 as EKD. Losses at the gene ends were 0 bases for V and 0 bases for J; bases not matched to a gene: 7. CDR3 length: 17 residues. For the CDR3, the DNA is TGTGCCTGTGACACCGTATCTGGGGGATCCCACACCGATAAACTCATCTTT. It is translated as CACDTVSGGSHTDKLIF.

This chain joins TRDV1 and TRDJ1; 10 positions match TRDD3. The CDR3 has 22 residues. The V segment lost 4 bases and the J segment 3 bases; nucleotides outside the gene matches: 26. The germline gives CDR1 TSWWSYY, CDR2 QGS. The chain's CDR3 is CALGGRTPPGGYAYQGPDKLIF. CDR3 nucleotide sequence: TGTGCTCTTGGGGGACGTACGCCTCCCGGGGGATACGCGTATCAGGGACCCGATAAACTCATCTTT.